Listed here are 8 T cell receptor beta chains from one sample, sequenced in a study of identifying expanded T cells in peripheral blood. Libraries were prepared by immunoSEQ multiplex PCR; TCRdb keeps only in-frame clonotypes and omits some of them. The table lists 120,000 or so clones, 75% to 90% of them singletons. Source material: blood. The receptors were sampled from a person between 18 and 70 years old in good health.

This rearrangement joins TRBV7-2 to TRBJ2-3; 7 positions agree with TRBD1. V was clipped by 5 bases and J by 4 bases; unmatched bases: 12. The CDR3 runs to 16 residues. Germline V gene data show CDR1 as SGHTA and CDR2 as FQGNSA. This chain's CDR3 is CASSTETGNFADTQYF. Here the CDR3 DNA reads TGTGCCAGCAGCACCGAGACAGGGAATTTCGCAGATACGCAGTATTTT.

This clone was picked up one time. This chain connects TRBV7-9 to TRBJ1-1; D remains ambiguous. Germline-derived CDR1 and CDR2 are SEHNR and FQNEAQ (reference sequence). The V end lost 5 bases, the J end lost 3 bases, and 16 bases lay between the germline ends. The CDR3 is 15 residues long. CDR3 sequence (DNA): TGTGCCAGCAGCCCGAGTGGTGCCGCGGACACTGAAGCTTTCTTT. Translation: CASSPSGAADTEAFF. Filled out from reference TRBV7-9 and TRBJ1-1, the complete variable domain reads DTGVSQNPRHKITKRGQNVTFRCDPISEHNRLYWYRQTLGQGPEFLTYFQNEAQLEKSRLLSDRFSAERPKGSFSTLEIQRTEQGDSAMYLCASSPSGAADTEAFFGQGTRLTVV.

The V call is TRBV25-1, the J call TRBJ1-2, with 8 bases aligning to TRBD1. After removal of 4 bases from V and 5 bases from J, the junction contained 6 bases not matched to a gene. The CDR3 sequence is 14 residues long. CDR1 MGHDK and CDR2 SYGVNS come from the germline V gene. Here the CDR3 DNA reads TGTGCCAGCAGTGTATCGACAGGGGTATATGGCTACACCTTC. Protein product: CASSVSTGVYGYTF.

This rearrangement joins TRBV7-2 to TRBJ2-1; unclear D gene. CDR1 and CDR2 (germline): SGHTA, FQGNSA. V was pared by 4 bases and J by 8 bases, with 12 bases between. The CDR3 has 13 residues. The CDR3 nucleotides read TGTGCCAGCAGCTCTCGCGAACGCGATGAGCAGTTCTTC. Translation: CASSSRERDEQFF.

The rearrangement links TRBV2 to TRBJ2-5; D is ambiguous. The CDR3 spans 14 residues. CDR1 and CDR2 from the germline V gene are SNHLY and FYNNEI. V lost 2 bases, J lost 2 bases, and 9 bases lay in between. The CDR3 reads CASSELTVQETQYF. DNA for the CDR3: TGTGCCAGCAGTGAACTTACGGTACAAGAGACCCAGTACTTC.

In DNA, the CDR3 is TGTGCCAGCAGTGTCTTGACAGGGGTATGGGGAGCCAAAAACATTCAGTACTTC. As protein: CASSVLTGVWGAKNIQYF. The chain combines TRBV6-1 with TRBJ2-4; 8 bases line up with TRBD1. The V gene's germline CDR1 is MNHNS and CDR2 SASEGT. Trimming at V came to 4 bases and at J to 0 bases, leaving 11 bases not matched to a gene. The CDR3 is 18 residues long.

The gene calls are TRBV7-2 and TRBJ1-3; weak D call: TRBD1 (6 bases). Germline CDR1 is SGHTA and CDR2 is FQGNSA. V dropped 0 bases and J dropped 0 bases, with 9 bases sitting between them. The CDR3 covers 16 residues. The CDR3 DNA follows: TGTGCCAGCAGCTTAGCGCGGGACACCTCTGGAAACACCATATATTTT. It encodes CASSLARDTSGNTIYF.

The J gene is TRBJ2-7, the V gene TRBV19, with 11 positions matching TRBD1. CDR1 LNHDA and CDR2 SQIVND come from the germline V gene (reference sequence). The CDR3 spans 15 residues. V was pared by 2 bases and J by 3 bases, with 3 bases of the junction left unmatched. CDR3: CASSILGQGGYEQYF. CDR3 nucleotide sequence: TGTGCCAGTAGTATATTGGGACAGGGGGGCTACGAGCAGTACTTC.